The rows below give T cell receptor beta chains drawn from one sample of a study of blood T cell repertoires in COVID-19. Clones were read by immunoSEQ multiplex PCR, and TCRdb kept only the in-frame ones, dropping some. Here the sample spans a few hundred thousand clones, around 85% being singletons. The sequencing sample was made of peripheral blood. These receptors were collected from a human donor with COVID-19, enrolled during active disease. The donor label of this sample is uncertain. The CDR3 runs from the conserved cysteine through the conserved F or W. The order of the fields is D gene, V gene, clone size, J gene, CDR3 DNA, CDR3 protein. D genes are given only for firm matches. Not every row has a clone size; where given, it reads once, few, many or a size class.

.,TRBV5-1,.,TRBJ2-1,TGCGCCAGCAGCTTACGCGGGGCCTCCTACAATGAGCAGTTCTTC,CASSLRGASYNEQFF
.,TRBV30,.,TRBJ2-3,TGTGCCTGGAATAACGGGGTCGCCACAGATACGCAGTATTTT,CAWNNGVATDTQYF
TRBD2,TRBV11-3,.,TRBJ2-5,TGTGCCAGCAGCCAAGCGGGAGGGCCCGAAGAGACCCAGTACTTC,CASSQAGGPEETQYF
TRBD1,TRBV6-1,.,TRBJ1-1,TGTGCCAGCAGTGAAGCAGACAGGGGCCCTCGTCAAGCTTTCTTT,CASSEADRGPRQAFF
.,TRBV30,.,TRBJ1-6,TGTGCCTGGAGTGTCGAGTATAATTCACCCCTCCACTTT,CAWSVEYNSPLHF
.,TRBV30,.,TRBJ1-5,TGTGCCTGGAGTTTGTCGGGCAATCAGCCCCAGCATTTT,CAWSLSGNQPQHF
.,TRBV7-2,.,TRBJ1-1,TGTGCCAGCAGCGCAATCAGGGGCCCGAACACTGAAGCTTTCTTT,CASSAIRGPNTEAFF
.,TRBV19,.,TRBJ2-2,TGTGCCAGTATGAGAGACACCGGGGAGCTGTTTTTT,CASMRDTGELFF
.,TRBV19,.,TRBJ1-1,TGTGCCAGTAGGACCATGCGGGCCAGGTCGGACACTGAAGCTTTCTTT,CASRTMRARSDTEAFF
.,TRBV9,.,TRBJ2-3,TGTGCCAGCAGCGTAGACTTCACCCCCCCAGATACGCAGTATTTT,CASSVDFTPPDTQYF
TRBD2,TRBV18,.,TRBJ2-1,TGTGCCAGCTCACCACCCCTAGCGGCTAGCGGTTCCTACAATGAGCAGTTCTTC,CASSPPLAASGSYNEQFF
TRBD2,TRBV3-1/TRBV3-2,.,TRBJ2-5,TGTGCCAGCAGCCCTAGCGGGAGGGTAGGGGAGACCCAGTACTTC,CASSPSGRVGETQYF
TRBD2,TRBV10-1,.,TRBJ2-1,TGCGCCAGCAGTGAGTCCGGCGGGAGGCCCAATGAGCAGTTCTTC,CASSESGGRPNEQFF
TRBD1,TRBV4-1,.,TRBJ1-2,TGCGCCAGCAGCCACCCGACAGGGGGAGGCTATGGCTACACCTTC,CASSHPTGGGYGYTF
.,TRBV9,.,TRBJ1-6,TGTGCCAGCAGCGTAGGGTTAGGAGATTCACCCCTCCACTTT,CASSVGLGDSPLHF
.,TRBV27,.,TRBJ2-1,TGTGCCAGCAGTTTAAGGGGGAGAGTCAATGAGCAGTTCTTC,CASSLRGRVNEQFF
.,TRBV7-2,once,TRBJ2-3,TGTGCCAGCAGCTTACAAGCGGCAAGCACAGATACGCAGTATTTT,CASSLQAASTDTQYF
.,TRBV12-3/TRBV12-4,.,TRBJ1-5,TGTGCCAGCAGTTTCGGGCAGCCCCAGCATTTT,CASSFGQPQHF
.,TRBV6-5,.,TRBJ1-3,TGTGCCAGCAGTTACAGGGGAAAAGGAAACACCATATATTTT,CASSYRGKGNTIYF
TRBD1,TRBV3-1/TRBV3-2,.,TRBJ1-5,TGTGCCAGCAGCCAGGACAGGGCTATTCAGCCCCAGCATTTT,CASSQDRAIQPQHF
.,TRBV5-6,.,TRBJ1-2,TGTGCCAGCAGCTTGGTTACAGGGAGGGATGGCTACACCTTC,CASSLVTGRDGYTF
.,TRBV24-1,.,TRBJ1-2,TGTGCCACCAGTGCTGGTCGTGCGGATTCTAACTATGGCTACACCTTC,CATSAGRADSNYGYTF
TRBD1,TRBV7-2,.,TRBJ1-1,TGTGCCAGCAGCTTGGACAGGGTGAACACTGAAGCTTTCTTT,CASSLDRVNTEAFF
TRBD1,TRBV5-8,.,TRBJ2-5,TGTGCCAGCAGCTCGACAGGGGTTCAAGAGACCCAGTACTTC,CASSSTGVQETQYF
TRBD1,TRBV9,.,TRBJ1-4,TGTGCCAGCAGCGCCGAGGGGACAGGGAATTTCGGAAATGAAAAACTGTTTTTT,CASSAEGTGNFGNEKLFF
.,TRBV18,.,TRBJ2-7,TGTGCCAGCTCCCAAAGCGGGCCCGAGCAGTACTTC,CASSQSGPEQYF
.,TRBV4-1,.,TRBJ2-2,TGCGCCAGCAGCCAAGATCCGAGTGGGGCTGTGCACACCGGGGAGCTGTTTTTT,CASSQDPSGAVHTGELFF
.,TRBV28,.,TRBJ1-1,TGTGCCAGCAGTTCCCAGCGATTCCAGCCCAGAACTGAAGCTTTCTTT,CASSSQRFQPRTEAFF
.,TRBV7-9,.,TRBJ1-4,TGTGCCAGCAGCTTAGGGGGCTTTAATGAAAAACTGTTTTTT,CASSLGGFNEKLFF
TRBD1,TRBV28,.,TRBJ2-7,TGTGCCAGCAGAACTCCGGGACAGGGGTTCGAGCAGTACTTC,CASRTPGQGFEQYF
.,TRBV7-2,.,TRBJ1-1,TGTGCCAGCAGCTTAGGTACCCAGGGAGGTACCATGAACACTGAAGCTTTCTTT,CASSLGTQGGTMNTEAFF
TRBD1,TRBV7-9,few,TRBJ1-2,TGTGCCAGCAGCCAGCCGGGACAGGGGTTTGGCTACACCTTC,CASSQPGQGFGYTF
TRBD1,TRBV7-9,.,TRBJ2-7,TGTGCCAGCGAGGGACAGGGTGACTACGAGCAGTACTTC,CASEGQGDYEQYF
.,TRBV3-1/TRBV3-2,.,TRBJ1-1,TGTGCCAGCAGCGACTACAGGGCTCCTAACACTGAAGCTTTCTTT,CASSDYRAPNTEAFF
TRBD1,TRBV19,.,TRBJ1-3,TGTGCCAGTAGTATTGGACAGGGGATTGCGTACACCATATATTTT,CASSIGQGIAYTIYF
TRBD2,TRBV28,.,TRBJ2-7,TGTGCCAGCAGCTCCCCTTCACGGGGGGGCGAGCAGTACTTC,CASSSPSRGGEQYF
TRBD1,TRBV7-9,once,TRBJ1-2,TGTGCCAGCAGCTTATCGGGACAGCCAAGTGGCTACACCTTC,CASSLSGQPSGYTF
.,TRBV2,few,TRBJ1-1,TGTGCCAGCAGTCGGACAGATTTTAACACTGAAGCTTTCTTT,CASSRTDFNTEAFF
TRBD2,TRBV5-1,once,TRBJ2-1,TGCGCCAGTTCCCCAGAACTAGCGCTGACCGACAATGAGCAGTTCTTC,CASSPELALTDNEQFF
.,TRBV10-3,once,TRBJ1-5,TGTGCCATCAGTGACCCCAGATCCTCGGGTCAGCCCCAGCATTTT,CAISDPRSSGQPQHF
.,TRBV7-9,.,TRBJ1-5,TGTGCCAGCACCAAACCCGGTCTAAATCAGCCCCAGCATTTT,CASTKPGLNQPQHF
TRBD2,TRBV30,.,TRBJ2-3,TGTGCCTGGAACCGACTAGCGGGAGGGTTAACAGATACGCAGTATTTT,CAWNRLAGGLTDTQYF
.,TRBV28,.,TRBJ2-3,TGTGCCAGCACCTCTAGGCGTGGCGGGGCTAGCACAGATACGCAGTATTTT,CASTSRRGGASTDTQYF